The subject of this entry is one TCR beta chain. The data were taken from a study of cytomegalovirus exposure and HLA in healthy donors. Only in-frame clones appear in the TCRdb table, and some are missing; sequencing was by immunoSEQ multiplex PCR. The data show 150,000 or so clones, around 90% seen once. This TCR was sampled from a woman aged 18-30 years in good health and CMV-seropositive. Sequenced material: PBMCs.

CDR3 in DNA: TGCAGTGCCTGGACAGGGGACGGCTACACCTTC. This sequence encodes CSAWTGDGYTF. The rearrangement links TRBV20-1 to TRBJ1-2, with TRBD1 matching over 9 bases. Germline CDR1 DFQATT, CDR2 SNEGSKA (reference sequence). With 6 bases clipped from V and 8 bases from J, the junction kept 4 bases outside the gene matches. The CDR3 is 11 residues long.